Below are 20 T cell receptor beta chains sequenced from a single sample in a study of radiation and T cells in renal cell carcinoma. The time point here: blood 2 weeks post-SBRT. Indicated treatment: 15 Gy SBRT to primary tumor, nephrectomy 4 weeks later. Profiling relied on immunoSEQ multiplex PCR, and the TCRdb table lists in-frame clones only, not all of them. The profile shows some 130,000 clones, roughly four fifths of them singletons. The sample here was blood, taken from a patient whose treatment included radiotherapy and nephrectomy. These receptors all stem from a woman aged 55 to 70 with renal cell carcinoma.

The V call is TRBV6-4, the J call TRBJ2-6; unclear D gene. Deletions cut 3 bases from V and 0 bases from J, with 15 bases between. This CDR3 contains 18 residues. Germline V gives CDR1 MRHNA, CDR2 SNTAGT. The CDR3 region is CASSERAELASGANVLTF. CDR3 bases: TGTGCCAGCAGTGAACGGGCGGAGTTAGCCTCTGGGGCCAACGTCCTGACTTTC.

This sequence joins TRBV19 and TRBJ1-4; 8 positions match TRBD1. The V and J ends lost 4 bases and 5 bases, in that order; junction bases with no gene match: 3. The CDR3 extends over 14 amino acids. Germline lookup yields CDR1 LNHDA and CDR2 SQIVND (reference sequence). CDR3 residues: CASSSRDRNEKLFF. The CDR3 DNA follows: TGTGCCAGTAGTAGCCGGGACAGGAATGAAAAACTGTTTTTT. The complete variable domain, with remaining parts taken from reference TRBV19 and TRBJ1-4, reads DGGITQSPKYLFRKEGQNVTLSCEQNLNHDAMYWYRQDPGQGLRLIYYSQIVNDFQKGDIAEGYSVSREKKESFPLTVTSAQKNPTAFYLCASSSRDRNEKLFFGSGTQLSVL.

This chain uses TRBV18 with TRBJ2-1; a weak D match, TRBD1 (5 bases). This CDR3 has 13 residues. Per germline, CDR1 KGHSH and CDR2 LQKENI. Trimming cost V 1 base and J 9 bases, with 10 bases left between them. The CDR3, as DNA: TGTGCCAGCTCACCACAGGGGATTGGTGAGCAGTTCTTC. Protein sequence: CASSPQGIGEQFF.

The genes are TRBV6-1 and TRBJ1-4; 8 bases are shared with TRBD1. Unmatched junction bases numbered 11, after V lost 11 bases and J lost 3 bases. CDR1 MNHNS and CDR2 SASEGT come from the germline V gene. This CDR3 spans 15 amino acids. This CDR3 is CAGGDRGIANEKLFF. In DNA, the CDR3 is TGTGCCGGGGGAGACAGGGGCATCGCTAATGAAAAACTGTTTTTT.

The chain joins TRBV7-2 to TRBJ1-5; D possibly corresponds to TRBD1 (5 bases). The CDR3 spans 15 residues. The germline V and J ends were trimmed by 5 bases and 0 bases, with 11 bases remaining between them. Per the germline V gene, CDR1 is SGHTA and CDR2 is FQGNSA. As DNA, the CDR3 is TGTGCCAGCAGCCTGGGGACCCATAGCAATCAGCCCCAGCATTTT. It translates to CASSLGTHSNQPQHF.

A few counts support this clone. V and J are TRBV19 and TRBJ2-5; 8 bases agree with TRBD1. V lost 2 bases to trimming and J lost 4 bases; unmatched junction nucleotides: 6. This CDR3 spans 15 amino acids. Germline CDR1 LNHDA, CDR2 SQIVND (reference sequence). The CDR3 is CASSISGQEGETQYF. CDR3 bases: TGTGCCAGTAGTATATCGGGACAGGAGGGAGAGACCCAGTACTTC.

Written as DNA, the CDR3 is TGTGCCAGCAGCCAACTGGAGGTTACGCGGACTGAAGCTTTCTTT. Amino acids: CASSQLEVTRTEAFF. The genes are TRBV14 and TRBJ1-1, with unresolved D. V lost 2 bases and J 5 bases, leaving 15 bases between the germline ends. Germline V gene data show CDR1 as SGHDN and CDR2 as FVKESK. The CDR3 is made up of 15 amino acids.

J is TRBJ2-7 and V is TRBV5-3; tentatively, D is TRBD1 or TRBD2 (5 bases each). TRBV5-3 is an ORF, and what it does is uncertain. The length of the CDR3 is 16 residues. V lost 2 bases to trimming and J lost 0 bases, with 15 bases between them. The CDR3 sequence: CARSFVGTANSYEQYF. The CDR3 DNA sequence: TGTGCCAGAAGCTTTGTTGGGACCGCGAACTCCTACGAGCAGTACTTC.

This clone was detected once. The V and J genes are TRBV2 and TRBJ2-1; D gene unclear. The CDR3 is made up of 13 amino acids. Germline CDR1 is SNHLY and CDR2 is FYNNEI. Trimming removed 8 bases at V and 3 bases at J, with 11 bases between. The CDR3 is CASGVGVYNEQFF. The CDR3 DNA reads as TGTGCCAGCGGGGTAGGAGTCTACAATGAGCAGTTCTTC.

This clone came up many times. The CDR3 region has the DNA TGTGCCAGTAAAGCGGGAGCGTCCGGGGAGCTGTTTTTT. Its protein is CASKAGASGELFF. The chain employs TRBV19 and TRBJ2-2; 8 bases map to TRBD2. Germline loops: CDR1 LNHDA, CDR2 SQIVND (reference sequence). This CDR3 has 13 amino acids. The ends lost 7 bases at V and 6 bases at J; junction bases unmatched: 4.

This chain joins TRBV30 and TRBJ2-3; D unresolved. Trimming removed 2 bases from V and 6 bases from J, with 9 bases in between. This CDR3 has 12 amino acids. Germline lookup yields CDR1 GTSNPN and CDR2 SVGIG (reference sequence). Written as DNA, the CDR3 is TGTGCCTGGAGTTCCGGTGTGGATACGCAGTATTTT. Protein product: CAWSSGVDTQYF.

The chain recombines TRBV28 with TRBJ1-1, with 7 bases fitting TRBD1. CDR1 is MDHEN, CDR2 SYDVKM, per germline. The junction had 19 bases not matched to a gene; V was cut back by 7 bases and J by 11 bases. CDR3 length: 15 residues. The CDR3 sequence is CASTFFGQDAQGAFF. CDR3 bases: TGTGCCAGCACCTTCTTCGGACAGGACGCACAAGGGGCTTTCTTT.

This clone turned up a few times. The rearrangement links TRBV7-9 to TRBJ1-2; D is perhaps TRBD1 (5 bases). CDR3 size: 14 residues. Germline values: CDR1 SEHNR, CDR2 FQNEAQ (reference sequence). V was clipped by 2 bases and J by 6 bases, with 13 bases between them. For the CDR3, the DNA is TGTGCCAGCAGCTTATTTGAGGACACGAATGGCTACACCTTC. Translating gives CASSLFEDTNGYTF.

This clone was detected only a few times. At the DNA level, this CDR3 is encoded by other sequences in the same sample as well. The genes are TRBV30 and TRBJ2-2, with TRBD1 matching over 7 bases. This CDR3 spans 14 amino acids. The V and J ends lost 5 bases and 2 bases, in that order; junction bases with no gene match: 5. Germline V gives CDR1 GTSNPN, CDR2 SVGIG (reference sequence). The DNA for the CDR3 is TGTGCCTGGGTTAGACAGGGTAACACCGGGGAGCTGTTTTTT. This gives the protein CAWVRQGNTGELFF. Full variable domain (remainder filled in from reference TRBV30 and TRBJ2-2): SQTIHQWPATLVQPVGSPLSLECTVEGTSNPNLYWYRQAAGRGLQLLFYSVGIGQISSEVPQNLSASRPQDRQFILSSKKLLLSDSGFYLCAWVRQGNTGELFFGEGSRLTVL.

The V call is TRBV13, the J call TRBJ2-7, with TRBD1 identical over 7 bases. CDR1 and CDR2 from the germline V gene are PRHDT and FYEKMQ (reference sequence). The length of the CDR3 is 13 residues. Germline trimming cut 5 bases from V and 6 bases from J; bases unmatched to any gene: 7. CDR3 nucleotide sequence: TGTGCCAGCAGCCCAGGGGACAGCCGCGAGCAGTACTTC. It specifies CASSPGDSREQYF.

The V call is TRBV9, the J call TRBJ1-2; perhaps TRBD1 as D (5 bases). Germline assignment: CDR1 SGDLS and CDR2 YYNGEE. V gave up 4 bases and J gave up 6 bases, with 16 bases separating them. The CDR3 runs to 14 residues. CDR3 residues: CASSPGTPWNGYTF. CDR3 coding DNA: TGTGCCAGCAGCCCCGGGACTCCGTGGAATGGCTACACCTTC. Variable domain in full (rest from reference TRBV9 and TRBJ1-2): DSGVTQTPKHLITATGQRVTLRCSPRSGDLSVYWYQQSLDQGLQFLIQYYNGEERAKGNILERFSAQQFPDLHSELNLSSLELGDSALYFCASSPGTPWNGYTFGSGTRLTVV.

This rearrangement joins TRBV6-1 to TRBJ2-1, with D hard to call. Germline loops: CDR1 MNHNS, CDR2 SASEGT. The CDR3 totals 16 residues. V gave up 1 base and J gave up 2 bases, with 12 bases separating them. CDR3 amino acids: CASSEEGARPYNEQFF. The CDR3 DNA is TGTGCCAGCAGTGAAGAAGGAGCCCGTCCCTACAATGAGCAGTTCTTC.

CDR3 loop: CASSVAQRDTGELFF. CDR3 DNA sequence: TGTGCCAGCAGCGTAGCGCAGCGGGACACCGGGGAGCTGTTTTTT. The rearrangement links TRBV9 to TRBJ2-2, with D possibly TRBD2 on 6 matching bases. This CDR3 contains 15 residues. Germline V gene lookup returns CDR1 SGDLS and CDR2 YYNGEE. Trimming pared 0 bases from V and 3 bases from J, leaving 9 bases between. Based on the CDR3 plus reference TRBV9 and TRBJ2-2, the full variable domain is DSGVTQTPKHLITATGQRVTLRCSPRSGDLSVYWYQQSLDQGLQFLIQYYNGEERAKGNILERFSAQQFPDLHSELNLSSLELGDSALYFCASSVAQRDTGELFFGEGSRLTVL.

V usage is TRBV9 and J usage is TRBJ1-1, with 8 bases that match TRBD1. This CDR3 region has 15 residues. From germline, CDR1 is SGDLS and CDR2 YYNGEE. The trim removed 2 bases at V and 1 base at J, leaving 4 bases unmatched. The CDR3 sequence: CASSVEGQANTEAFF. The CDR3 coding sequence is TGTGCCAGCAGCGTGGAGGGACAGGCGAACACTGAAGCTTTCTTT.

This CDR3 reads CASSLTPQGAGEIGSNQPQHF. The CDR3 DNA reads TGCGCCAGCAGCCTCACCCCACAGGGGGCGGGGGAAATAGGTAGCAATCAGCCCCAGCATTTT. The V call is TRBV4-3, the J call TRBJ1-5, with 9 positions matching TRBD1. Germline assignment: CDR1 LGHNA and CDR2 YSLEER. The CDR3 totals 21 residues. The ends lost 4 bases at V and 0 bases at J; junction bases unmatched: 19.